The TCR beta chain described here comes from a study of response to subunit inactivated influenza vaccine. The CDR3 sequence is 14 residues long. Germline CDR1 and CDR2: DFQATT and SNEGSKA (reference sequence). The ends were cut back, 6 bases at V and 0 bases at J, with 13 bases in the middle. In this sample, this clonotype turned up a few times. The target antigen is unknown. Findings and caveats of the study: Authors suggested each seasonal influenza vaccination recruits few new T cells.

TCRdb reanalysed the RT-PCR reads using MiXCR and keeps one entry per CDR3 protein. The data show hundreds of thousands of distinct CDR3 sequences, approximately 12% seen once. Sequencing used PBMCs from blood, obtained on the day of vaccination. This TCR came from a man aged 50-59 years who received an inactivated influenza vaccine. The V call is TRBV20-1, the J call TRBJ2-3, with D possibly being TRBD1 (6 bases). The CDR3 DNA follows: TGCAGTGCCCGAGGTGGGGGCAGCACAGATACGCAGTATTTT. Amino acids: CSARGGGSTDTQYF.